These 6 T cell receptor beta chains share one sample of origin, sequenced in a study of T cell responses to AZD1222 COVID-19 vaccine. Assay used: immunoSEQ multiplex PCR; TCRdb lists only in-frame clones, some missing. The table records some 120,000 clones, 90% to 95% of them present only once. The specimen comprised peripheral blood, sampled on day 0 of AZD1222 vaccination. These receptors originate from an adult in good health.

The V gene is TRBV2, the J gene TRBJ1-1; weak D call: TRBD1 (6 bases). The ends were cut back, 6 bases at V and 5 bases at J, with 13 bases in the middle. Germline CDR1 SNHLY, CDR2 FYNNEI. This CDR3 is built from 13 residues. The CDR3 DNA reads TGTGCCAGCAGGATGGACAGCCAGACTGAAGCTTTCTTT. This gives the protein CASRMDSQTEAFF. The variable domain in full, completed from reference TRBV2 and TRBJ1-1, reads EPEVTQTPSHQVTQMGQEVILRCVPISNHLYFYWYRQILGQKVEFLVSFYNNEISEKSEIFDDQFSVERPDGSNFTLKIRSTKLEDSAMYFCASRMDSQTEAFFGQGTRLTVV.

This rearrangement joins TRBV4-2 to TRBJ1-3, with TRBD1 as a possible D gene (5 bases). The CDR3 is made up of 18 amino acids. V lost 1 base, J lost 1 base, and 17 bases lay in between. In germline, CDR1 is LGHNA, CDR2 YNFKEQ. Here the CDR3 DNA reads TGTGCCAGCAGCCAAGTCTCCCGGGCCGGGGCATCTGGAAACACCATATATTTT. Its translation: CASSQVSRAGASGNTIYF.

The rearrangement joins TRBV19 to TRBJ2-6; D is perhaps TRBD2 (5 bases). Trimming left V 4 bases short and J 1 base short, with 8 bases between. Germline CDR1 is LNHDA and CDR2 is SQIVND (reference sequence). The CDR3 length is 15 residues. The CDR3 nucleotides read TGTGCCAGTAGTACCGGGGTTTCTGGGGCCAACGTCCTGACTTTC. Amino acids: CASSTGVSGANVLTF.

The CDR3 region is CAWSFLQRNYGYTF. CDR3 nucleotide sequence: TGTGCCTGGAGTTTCCTACAGAGAAACTATGGCTACACCTTC. The chain joins TRBV30 to TRBJ1-2; D unclear. Germline CDR1 reads GTSNPN; CDR2 reads SVGIG (reference sequence). The CDR3 consists of 14 residues. V shed 2 bases and J shed 2 bases, with 12 bases lying between them.

The chain is built from TRBV5-1 and TRBJ1-3, with 7 bases that match TRBD1. V trimming: 5 bases; J trimming: 4 bases; junction bases outside the gene matches: 6. This CDR3 comprises 14 residues. Germline assignment: CDR1 SGHRS and CDR2 YFSETQ. DNA for the CDR3: TGCGCCAGCAGTCTACAGGGGCAGGGAAACACCATATATTTT. Translated: CASSLQGQGNTIYF.

The CDR3 loop is CASHPESNYGYTF. The CDR3 coding sequence is TGTGCCAGCCACCCCGAGTCTAACTATGGCTACACCTTC. The rearrangement joins TRBV2 to TRBJ1-2; unclear D gene. The V gene lost 8 bases and the J gene lost 0 bases, with 10 bases spanning the gap. Germline V gives CDR1 SNHLY, CDR2 FYNNEI. There are 13 residues in the CDR3.